These T cell receptor beta chains were read from a single sample in a study of identifying expanded T cells in peripheral blood. Sequenced by immunoSEQ multiplex PCR; TCRdb stores in-frame clones only, minus some. Here the sample spans tens of thousands of clones, approximately 90% being singletons. The sample comprised blood. The receptor source for this set is a person aged 18 to 75 in good health. Both conserved end residues are part of each CDR3. Fields, in order: clone size, D gene, V gene, J gene, CDR3 DNA, CDR3 protein. A D gene is named only where the DNA matches it firmly. Clone size appears in some rows only: once, few, many, or a class for an expanded clone.

clone size: once
D gene: NA
V gene: TRBV6-1
J gene: TRBJ2-7
CDR3 DNA: TGTGCCAGCAGGCAACAGGCCTACTCCTACGAGCAGTACTTC
CDR3 protein: CASRQQAYSYEQYF

clone size: NA
D gene: NA
V gene: TRBV21-1
J gene: TRBJ2-7
CDR3 DNA: TGTGCCAGCAGCCCCTTGGACAGCCTCGGGGAGCAGTACTTC
CDR3 protein: CASSPLDSLGEQYF

clone size: once
D gene: NA
V gene: TRBV18
J gene: TRBJ2-5
CDR3 DNA: TGTGCCAGCTCACCCGGGAGTTCGGAGGAGACCCAGTACTTC
CDR3 protein: CASSPGSSEETQYF

clone size: NA
D gene: TRBD1
V gene: TRBV28
J gene: TRBJ1-3
CDR3 DNA: TGTGCCGTACAGGGGGCTTCTGGAAACACCATATATTTT
CDR3 protein: CAVQGASGNTIYF

clone size: NA
D gene: TRBD2
V gene: TRBV2
J gene: TRBJ2-7
CDR3 DNA: TGTGCCAGCAGTGAAAGTGGCGGGAGGGCCGGGATCACGTACGAGCAGTACTTC
CDR3 protein: CASSESGGRAGITYEQYF

clone size: NA
D gene: NA
V gene: TRBV6-1
J gene: TRBJ2-7
CDR3 DNA: TGTGCCAGCAGTGAAGGGGGGCCCTCCTTTGCCTTC
CDR3 protein: CASSEGGPSFAF

clone size: NA
D gene: NA
V gene: TRBV12-2
J gene: TRBJ2-7
CDR3 DNA: TGTGCAAGTCGCGTAGAGCTTCCCCTCCCCCTAGTAGAACCTAGGGGGAGGGCCCACGAGCAGTACTTC
CDR3 protein: CASRVELPLPLVEPRGRAHEQYF

clone size: NA
D gene: NA
V gene: TRBV19
J gene: TRBJ2-2
CDR3 DNA: TGTGCCAGTATGAGAGACACCGGGGAGCTGTTTTTT
CDR3 protein: CASMRDTGELFF

clone size: once
D gene: NA
V gene: TRBV28
J gene: TRBJ1-6
CDR3 DNA: TGTGCCAGCAGTTTATACGCGGGGGGCCACTATAATTCACCCCTCCACTTT
CDR3 protein: CASSLYAGGHYNSPLHF

clone size: few
D gene: TRBD1
V gene: TRBV15
J gene: TRBJ2-7
CDR3 DNA: TGTGCCACCAGCAGAGATCAGGGGGCTCAGGAGCAGTACTTC
CDR3 protein: CATSRDQGAQEQYF

clone size: NA
D gene: TRBD2
V gene: TRBV5-4
J gene: TRBJ2-5
CDR3 DNA: TGTGCCAGCAGCTTGTATGGCGGGGGACCAGAGACCCAGTACTTC
CDR3 protein: CASSLYGGGPETQYF

clone size: once
D gene: NA
V gene: TRBV7-9
J gene: TRBJ1-3
CDR3 DNA: TGTGCCAGCAGCCTCTCTGGAAACACCATATATTTT
CDR3 protein: CASSLSGNTIYF

clone size: NA
D gene: NA
V gene: TRBV6-6
J gene: TRBJ1-2
CDR3 DNA: TGTGCCAGCAGGCAGGGATATGGCTACACCTTC
CDR3 protein: CASRQGYGYTF

clone size: NA
D gene: NA
V gene: TRBV15
J gene: TRBJ1-2
CDR3 DNA: TGTGCCACCAGCAGAGATATGGCGGTCGGTTACGGCTACACCTTC
CDR3 protein: CATSRDMAVGYGYTF

clone size: NA
D gene: TRBD1
V gene: TRBV7-2
J gene: TRBJ1-5
CDR3 DNA: TGTGCCAGCAGCTTAGAGGGGGCTCAGCCCCAGCATTTT
CDR3 protein: CASSLEGAQPQHF

clone size: NA
D gene: NA
V gene: TRBV4-3
J gene: TRBJ2-7
CDR3 DNA: TGCGCCAGCAGCCAAGATACTATAAATGAGCAGTACTTC
CDR3 protein: CASSQDTINEQYF

clone size: NA
D gene: NA
V gene: TRBV7-9
J gene: TRBJ2-5
CDR3 DNA: TGTGCCAGCAGCGCGGGACAGTTTGGGGTGGGGACCCAGTACTTC
CDR3 protein: CASSAGQFGVGTQYF

clone size: NA
D gene: NA
V gene: TRBV5-6
J gene: TRBJ2-3
CDR3 DNA: TGTGCCAGCAGCACTCAGACAGATTATAGCACAGATACGCAGTATTTT
CDR3 protein: CASSTQTDYSTDTQYF

clone size: once
D gene: NA
V gene: TRBV27
J gene: TRBJ2-7
CDR3 DNA: TGTGCCAGCGTGGGCGGGAACCACGAGCAGTACTTC
CDR3 protein: CASVGGNHEQYF

clone size: NA
D gene: NA
V gene: TRBV9
J gene: TRBJ2-7
CDR3 DNA: TGTGCCAGCAGCCCTTCAGGGGCGTTGTCCTACGAGCAGTACTTC
CDR3 protein: CASSPSGALSYEQYF

clone size: NA
D gene: NA
V gene: TRBV7-2
J gene: TRBJ2-1
CDR3 DNA: TGTGCCAGCAGCTTGAATCAGGACAATGAGCAGTTCTTC
CDR3 protein: CASSLNQDNEQFF

clone size: once
D gene: NA
V gene: TRBV5-8
J gene: TRBJ2-3
CDR3 DNA: TGTGCCAGCAGCTCTGGGACCACAGATACGCAGTATTTT
CDR3 protein: CASSSGTTDTQYF

clone size: once
D gene: NA
V gene: TRBV6-5
J gene: TRBJ1-2
CDR3 DNA: TGTGCCAGCAACGGACGGGACTATGGCTACACCTTC
CDR3 protein: CASNGRDYGYTF

clone size: NA
D gene: TRBD2
V gene: TRBV6-1
J gene: TRBJ2-1
CDR3 DNA: TGTGCCAGCAGTGAACTAGCGGGAGGGCCCTCCAATGAGCAGTTCTTC
CDR3 protein: CASSELAGGPSNEQFF

clone size: NA
D gene: NA
V gene: TRBV19
J gene: TRBJ1-5
CDR3 DNA: TGTGCCAGTAAAAGGCAGGGACCGGGCAATCAGCCCCAGCATTTT
CDR3 protein: CASKRQGPGNQPQHF

clone size: NA
D gene: NA
V gene: TRBV18
J gene: TRBJ1-5
CDR3 DNA: TGTGCCAGCTCACCATCCCAGGGGAATCAGCCCCAGCATTTT
CDR3 protein: CASSPSQGNQPQHF

clone size: NA
D gene: NA
V gene: TRBV7-2
J gene: TRBJ1-1
CDR3 DNA: TGTGCCAGCAGCTTAGCGACCCTGGCCACTGAAGCTTTCTTT
CDR3 protein: CASSLATLATEAFF

clone size: NA
D gene: NA
V gene: TRBV7-9
J gene: TRBJ1-3
CDR3 DNA: TGTGCCAGCAGCCCGGGAAACACCATATATTTT
CDR3 protein: CASSPGNTIYF

clone size: NA
D gene: TRBD1
V gene: TRBV5-6
J gene: TRBJ1-4
CDR3 DNA: TGTGCCAGCAGCCGACAGGGCGGTGAAAAACTGTTTTTT
CDR3 protein: CASSRQGGEKLFF

clone size: NA
D gene: TRBD1
V gene: TRBV5-4
J gene: TRBJ2-4
CDR3 DNA: TGTGCCAGCAGCGCGGGACAGGATCCTCGGGCGAACATTCAGTACTTC
CDR3 protein: CASSAGQDPRANIQYF

clone size: NA
D gene: NA
V gene: TRBV11-2
J gene: TRBJ1-4
CDR3 DNA: TGTGCCAGCAGCCCGCCCTTAACTAATGAAAAACTGTTTTTT
CDR3 protein: CASSPPLTNEKLFF

clone size: NA
D gene: NA
V gene: TRBV10-3
J gene: TRBJ1-2
CDR3 DNA: TGTGCCATCAGTGAAGAGGCTTACAGGGAATACGGCTACACCTTC
CDR3 protein: CAISEEAYREYGYTF

clone size: NA
D gene: NA
V gene: TRBV18
J gene: TRBJ2-1
CDR3 DNA: TGTGCCAGCTCACCACCGGTCGGGAGAGGACCCAATGAGCAGTTCTTC
CDR3 protein: CASSPPVGRGPNEQFF

clone size: once
D gene: TRBD1
V gene: TRBV2
J gene: TRBJ1-1
CDR3 DNA: TGTGCCAGCAGTCGTGACAGGGGGTCTGAAGCTTTCTTT
CDR3 protein: CASSRDRGSEAFF

clone size: once
D gene: NA
V gene: TRBV27
J gene: TRBJ2-1
CDR3 DNA: TGTGCCAGCAGTCCATACGGGACCAGTGAGCAGTTCTTC
CDR3 protein: CASSPYGTSEQFF

clone size: once
D gene: NA
V gene: TRBV23-1
J gene: TRBJ1-2
CDR3 DNA: TGCGCCAGCAGCCCACACGGCTACACCTTC
CDR3 protein: CASSPHGYTF

clone size: NA
D gene: NA
V gene: TRBV5-5
J gene: TRBJ2-5
CDR3 DNA: TGTGCCAGCAGCTTTGGTGAGGTACAGACCCAGTACTTC
CDR3 protein: CASSFGEVQTQYF

clone size: NA
D gene: TRBD1
V gene: TRBV7-2
J gene: TRBJ2-7
CDR3 DNA: TGTGCCAGCAGCAGGGACAGGGAATACGACGAGCAGTACTTC
CDR3 protein: CASSRDREYDEQYF

clone size: NA
D gene: NA
V gene: TRBV11-2
J gene: TRBJ1-2
CDR3 DNA: TGTGCCAGCAGCTTAGCGACACAGGGCTATGGCTACACCTTC
CDR3 protein: CASSLATQGYGYTF

clone size: NA
D gene: NA
V gene: TRBV28
J gene: TRBJ2-5
CDR3 DNA: TGTGCCAGCAGTTCCCCAAGACAAGCCCAAGAGACCCAGTACTTC
CDR3 protein: CASSSPRQAQETQYF

clone size: NA
D gene: NA
V gene: TRBV2
J gene: TRBJ1-3
CDR3 DNA: TGTGCCAGCAGTGAAGCGCATACGAGTACTGGAAACACCATATATTTT
CDR3 protein: CASSEAHTSTGNTIYF

clone size: NA
D gene: TRBD2
V gene: TRBV5-6
J gene: TRBJ2-7
CDR3 DNA: TGTGCCAGCAGGAGATCCGGGAGGGACTACGAGCAGTACTTC
CDR3 protein: CASRRSGRDYEQYF

clone size: few
D gene: NA
V gene: TRBV7-2
J gene: TRBJ1-2
CDR3 DNA: TGTGCCAGCAGCTTATTGACAGGCACCAACTATGGCTACACCTTC
CDR3 protein: CASSLLTGTNYGYTF

clone size: NA
D gene: TRBD1
V gene: TRBV12-5
J gene: TRBJ2-6
CDR3 DNA: TGTGCTAGTGGTTTACAGACAGGGGCCGACTCTGGGGCCAACGTCCTGACTTTC
CDR3 protein: CASGLQTGADSGANVLTF

clone size: NA
D gene: NA
V gene: TRBV4-3
J gene: TRBJ2-3
CDR3 DNA: TGCGCCAGCAGCCAAGATCCAGCTGGATCCGGGTGGAGCACAGATACGCAGTATTTT
CDR3 protein: CASSQDPAGSGWSTDTQYF

clone size: once
D gene: NA
V gene: TRBV6-4
J gene: TRBJ2-5
CDR3 DNA: TGTGCCAGCAGTGACTCGTTTAAGGTAGCGCGTGTGGAGACCCAGTACTTC
CDR3 protein: CASSDSFKVARVETQYF

clone size: NA
D gene: NA
V gene: TRBV20-1
J gene: TRBJ2-7
CDR3 DNA: TGCAGTGCTACCCAAGGGTACGAGCAGTACTTC
CDR3 protein: CSATQGYEQYF

clone size: NA
D gene: NA
V gene: TRBV7-2
J gene: TRBJ2-7
CDR3 DNA: TGTGCCAGCAGCCTGGGACATCTAACGTCGCGCGAGCAGTACTTC
CDR3 protein: CASSLGHLTSREQYF

clone size: NA
D gene: TRBD1
V gene: TRBV7-2
J gene: TRBJ2-5
CDR3 DNA: TGTGCCAGCAGCTTGCAGGGGGCGAGACAAGAGACCCAGTACTTC
CDR3 protein: CASSLQGARQETQYF

clone size: NA
D gene: TRBD1
V gene: TRBV29-1
J gene: TRBJ2-3
CDR3 DNA: TGCAGCGTTGCATTAACAGGGGCGGATACGCAGTATTTT
CDR3 protein: CSVALTGADTQYF

clone size: NA
D gene: NA
V gene: TRBV7-3
J gene: TRBJ2-1
CDR3 DNA: TGTGCCAGCAGCTTAGGCCCTTGGGACAATGAGCAGTTCTTC
CDR3 protein: CASSLGPWDNEQFF

clone size: NA
D gene: TRBD1
V gene: TRBV10-3
J gene: TRBJ1-5
CDR3 DNA: TGTGCCATCAGTGCAGGGGGTCGGGATCAGCCCCAGCATTTT
CDR3 protein: CAISAGGRDQPQHF

clone size: NA
D gene: NA
V gene: TRBV11-2
J gene: TRBJ2-1
CDR3 DNA: TGTGCCAGCAGCTCGGCGTCAGTCAATGAGCAGTTCTTC
CDR3 protein: CASSSASVNEQFF

clone size: NA
D gene: NA
V gene: TRBV5-1
J gene: TRBJ2-1
CDR3 DNA: TGCGCCAGCAGCAGGGGGAACAATGAGCAGTTCTTC
CDR3 protein: CASSRGNNEQFF

clone size: few
D gene: NA
V gene: TRBV10-3
J gene: TRBJ2-5
CDR3 DNA: TGTGCCACCGCCGCCACCCAAGAGACCCAGTACTTC
CDR3 protein: CATAATQETQYF

clone size: NA
D gene: NA
V gene: TRBV19
J gene: TRBJ2-1
CDR3 DNA: TGTGCCAGTAGTGGGGGTATCCACTACAATGAGCAGTTCTTC
CDR3 protein: CASSGGIHYNEQFF

clone size: NA
D gene: NA
V gene: TRBV25-1
J gene: TRBJ2-7
CDR3 DNA: TGTGCCAGCAGTCCCCCGGACTACCGGCCAGGCTACGAGCAGTACTTC
CDR3 protein: CASSPPDYRPGYEQYF

clone size: NA
D gene: NA
V gene: TRBV28
J gene: TRBJ2-7
CDR3 DNA: TGTGCCAGCAGTTTTATCAGGGAGCATCAGTACTTC
CDR3 protein: CASSFIREHQYF

clone size: NA
D gene: NA
V gene: TRBV21-1
J gene: TRBJ2-1
CDR3 DNA: TGTGCCAGCAGCAATCGGCTAGCGGGAGTCCCCAATGAGCAGTTCTTC
CDR3 protein: CASSNRLAGVPNEQFF

clone size: NA
D gene: TRBD2
V gene: TRBV6-4
J gene: TRBJ2-3
CDR3 DNA: TGTGCCAGCAGTGACGGACCTCTAGCGGGGGGGACAATCCGAGGCACAGATACGCAGTATTTT
CDR3 protein: CASSDGPLAGGTIRGTDTQYF